This T cell receptor beta chain was identified in a study of T cells after yellow fever vaccination. At the level of the study: Fractions low in cell number were prepared with SMART-Seq v4 Ultra Low Input.

TCRdb ran MiXCR on the 5' RACE reads and lists one entry per CDR3 protein. The sample lists 400,000 or so distinct CDR3 sequences, approximately 19% seen once, with about a sixth in the top ten. Germline V gives CDR1 MNHEY, CDR2 SVGEGT. With V trimmed by 2 bases and J by 0 bases, 3 bases remained unmatched. The CDR3 is 15 amino acids. This clonotype was seen only a few times. Sequences were derived from PBMCs, sampled before the yellow fever booster vaccination. This clonotype was sampled from a man in his late teens or twenties who received the YFV17D yellow fever vaccine. The genes are TRBV6-2 or TRBV6-3 and TRBJ1-1, with TRBD1 identical over 7 bases. DNA of the CDR3: TGTGCCAGCAGTTACAGAGGGGGCTTGAACACTGAAGCTTTCTTT. Residues: CASSYRGGLNTEAFF.